The TCR beta chain described here comes from a study of blood T cell repertoires in COVID-19. For the study at large: Some COVID-19 samples were acute and others convalescent; all came from the United States, Italy and Spain. The analysed material was cDNA or gDNA that came from T cells, B-cell-depleted T cells, or PBMCs.

This clone was counted between two and nine times. Study processing details: Researchers report that nucleated cell counts were estimated from reference gene primer amplification. TCRdb's copy holds only in-frame clones and misses some; the assay was immunoSEQ multiplex PCR. For V, J and clone size, that table is used; D and trimming come from the DNA. The sample yields around 300,000 clones, 86% seen once. There are 12 residues in the CDR3. Germline V gene sequence: CDR1 GTSNPN, CDR2 SVGIG (reference sequence). V lost 1 base, J lost 6 bases, and 10 bases lay in between. Sequencing was performed on peripheral blood. This TCR derives from a woman in her thirties who had recovered from COVID-19. The gene calls are TRBV30 and TRBJ2-7; no clear D gene. CDR3 in amino acids: CAWSETAREQYF. Here the CDR3 DNA reads TGTGCCTGGAGTGAAACAGCACGCGAGCAGTACTTC.